The clone carrying this T cell receptor (beta chain) was counted ten times or more. Germline loops: CDR1 SQVTM, CDR2 ANQGSEA. V was clipped by 7 bases and J by 4 bases; unmatched bases: 7. There are 13 residues in the CDR3. This sample was taken from a study of metastatic and nonmetastatic thyroid tumors. Prior to thyroid surgery, none of the patients had received any treatment. MiXCR re-clonotyped the PCR reads for TCRdb. The sample lists around 23,000 clones; around 20% were seen once. The V call is TRBV29-1, the J call TRBJ1-1; 9 nucleotides match TRBD1. What was sequenced was blood. This clonotype was obtained from a male donor with papillary thyroid cancer or a benign thyroid nodule (not recorded which). Some clones in this sample may be carry-over from other donors' samples. CDR3 region: CSAGLGQGTEAFF. The DNA of the CDR3 is TGCAGCGCAGGCTTGGGACAGGGCACTGAAGCTTTCTTT.